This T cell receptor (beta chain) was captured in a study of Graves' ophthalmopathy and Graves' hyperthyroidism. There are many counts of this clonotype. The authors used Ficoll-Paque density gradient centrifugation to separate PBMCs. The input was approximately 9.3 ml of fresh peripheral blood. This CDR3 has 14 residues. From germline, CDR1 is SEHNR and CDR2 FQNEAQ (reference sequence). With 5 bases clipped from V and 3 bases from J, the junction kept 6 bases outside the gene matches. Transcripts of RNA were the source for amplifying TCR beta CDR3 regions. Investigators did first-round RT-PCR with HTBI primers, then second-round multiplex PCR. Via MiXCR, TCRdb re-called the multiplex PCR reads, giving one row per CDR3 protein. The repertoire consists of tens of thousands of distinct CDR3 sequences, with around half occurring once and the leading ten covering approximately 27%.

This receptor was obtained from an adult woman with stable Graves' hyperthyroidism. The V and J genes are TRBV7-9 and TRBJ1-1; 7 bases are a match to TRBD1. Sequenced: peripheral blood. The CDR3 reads CASSPRQGYTEAFF. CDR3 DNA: TGTGCCAGCAGCCCGCGACAGGGCTACACTGAAGCTTTCTTT.